This T cell receptor (beta chain) was sequenced for a study of response to subunit inactivated influenza vaccine. Germline values: CDR1 DFQATT, CDR2 SNEGSKA (reference sequence). Trimming pared 6 bases from V and 10 bases from J, leaving 10 bases between. This CDR3 is built from 10 residues. This clonotype appeared a few times. Each CDR3 protein is one row after TCRdb ran MiXCR on the RT-PCR reads. The sample yields under 850,000 distinct CDR3 sequences, approximately 17% seen once. This material consisted of PBMCs from blood, taken around 5 days after vaccination. V usage is TRBV20-1 and J usage is TRBJ2-1; D is unresolved. The receptor was isolated from a middle-aged man who received an inactivated influenza vaccine. Here the CDR3 reads CSANPDEQFF. The DNA of the CDR3 is TGCAGTGCCAACCCCGACGAGCAGTTCTTC.